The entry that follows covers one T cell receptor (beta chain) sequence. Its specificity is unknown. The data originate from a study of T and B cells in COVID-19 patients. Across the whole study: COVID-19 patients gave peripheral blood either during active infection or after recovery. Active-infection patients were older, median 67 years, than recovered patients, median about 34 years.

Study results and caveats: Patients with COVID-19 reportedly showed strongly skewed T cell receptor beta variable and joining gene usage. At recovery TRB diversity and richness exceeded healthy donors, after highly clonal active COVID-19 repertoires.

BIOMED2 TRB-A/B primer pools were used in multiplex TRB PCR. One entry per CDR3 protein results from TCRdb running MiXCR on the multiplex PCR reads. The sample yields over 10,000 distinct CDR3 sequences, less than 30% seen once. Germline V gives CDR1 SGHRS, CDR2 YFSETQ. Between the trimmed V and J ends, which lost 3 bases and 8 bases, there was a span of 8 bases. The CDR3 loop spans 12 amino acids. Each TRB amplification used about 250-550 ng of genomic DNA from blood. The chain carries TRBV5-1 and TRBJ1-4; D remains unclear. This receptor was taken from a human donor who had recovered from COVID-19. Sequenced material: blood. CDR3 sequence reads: CASSSGAEKLFF. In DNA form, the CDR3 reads TGCGCCAGCAGCTCAGGAGCCGAAAAACTGTTTTTT.